Presented here are 27 T cell receptor beta chains from one specimen sequenced in a study of OX40 agonist ivuxolimab in advanced cancers. Measured with immunoSEQ multiplex PCR; TCRdb has only the in-frame clones, and not every one. The repertoire consists of under 60,000 clones, with about nine tenths occurring once and the leading ten covering approximately 5%. Sequencing used CD4+ or CD8+ T cells sorted from blood, obtained in a trial of the OX40 agonist ivuxolimab. These receptors were taken from an adult with an advanced solid tumor such as melanoma, head and neck, liver or kidney cancer.

The chain couples TRBV4-1 to TRBJ2-7; TRBD1 matches 9 bases. This CDR3 is built from 19 residues. Germline V lookup: CDR1 MGHRA, CDR2 YSYEKL. After removal of 2 bases from V and 3 bases from J, the junction contained 17 bases not matched to a gene. The CDR3 sequence: CASSQLPGQGLHALYEQYF. The CDR3 region has the DNA TGCGCCAGCAGCCAACTGCCGGGACAGGGTTTGCATGCGCTCTACGAGCAGTACTTC.

A word on this clone: The germline gene is not matched at one end of the junction; a read error may be the cause. The chain recombines TRBV7-7 with TRBJ2-1, with D perhaps TRBD2 (6 bases). This CDR3 comprises 15 residues. Germline V gene lookup returns CDR1 SSHAT and CDR2 FNYEAQ (reference sequence). The CDR3: CASSLDGSSYNEQFF. In nucleotides, the CDR3 is TGTGCTAGCAGCTTAGACGGGAGCTCCTACAATGAGCAGTTCTTC.

The V gene is TRBV6-1, the J gene TRBJ2-7, with TRBD1 matching 12 bases. From germline, CDR1 is MNHNS and CDR2 SASEGT. CDR3 length equals 14 residues. V shed 8 bases and J 2 bases; nucleotides not matched to a gene: 4. The CDR3 loop is CASLGDRGPYEQYF. In DNA, the CDR3 is TGTGCCAGCCTTGGGGACAGGGGGCCCTACGAGCAGTACTTC.

This rearrangement joins TRBV6-5 to TRBJ1-4; D is unclear. Germline V CDR1 and CDR2: MNHEY, SVGAGI. This CDR3 is built from 15 residues. Trimming shortened V by 4 bases and J by 0 bases, and 9 bases separated the two germline ends. The CDR3 DNA reads TGTGCCAGCAGTTCTCTGTTAACAACTAATGAAAAACTGTTTTTT. It is translated as CASSSLLTTNEKLFF.

V and J are TRBV15 and TRBJ2-7; 13 bases match TRBD2. V trimming: 1 base; J trimming: 3 bases; junction bases outside the gene matches: 0. The germline V gene has CDR1 LNHNV and CDR2 YYDKDF (reference sequence). The CDR3 is 15 amino acids. Here the CDR3 DNA reads TGTGCCACCAGCAGAGGACTAGCGGGAGGCTACGAGCAGTACTTC. It is translated as CATSRGLAGGYEQYF.

This clone was counted once. This chain uses TRBV7-2 with TRBJ2-2, with 8 positions matching TRBD2. Germline CDR1 and CDR2: SGHTA and FQGNSA. This CDR3 is built from 15 residues. V was pared by 3 bases and J by 0 bases, with 0 bases of the junction left unmatched. The DNA for the CDR3 is TGTGCCAGCAGCTTGGGACTAGCGAACACCGGGGAGCTGTTTTTT. Its translation is CASSLGLANTGELFF.

This rearrangement joins TRBV10-2 to TRBJ1-2; perhaps TRBD1 as D (6 bases). CDR1 WSHSY and CDR2 SAAADI come from the germline V gene. V gave up 6 bases and J gave up 3 bases, with 11 bases separating them. The CDR3 is 13 amino acids. CDR3 loop: CASSAGDHYGYTF. CDR3 DNA: TGCGCCAGCAGCGCAGGGGATCACTATGGCTACACCTTC.

The genes are TRBV28 and TRBJ1-5; D is uncertain. Germline lookup yields CDR1 MDHEN and CDR2 SYDVKM. The CDR3 spans 13 residues. V was trimmed by 7 bases and J by 5 bases, leaving 12 bases between them. The CDR3 loop reads CASKWGTDQPQHF. The CDR3 nucleotides are TGTGCCAGCAAGTGGGGAACGGATCAGCCCCAGCATTTT.

The chain employs TRBV18 and TRBJ1-1; 10 bases line up with TRBD1. J lost 2 bases, V lost 3 bases, and 6 bases had no gene match. CDR1 is KGHSH and CDR2 is LQKENI in the germline V gene. This CDR3 spans 16 amino acids. CDR3 protein: CASSPLGQGGNTEAFF. The DNA for the CDR3 is TGTGCCAGCTCACCCTTAGGACAGGGGGGTAACACTGAAGCTTTCTTT.

The rearrangement links TRBV28 to TRBJ2-1; D remains unclear. Germline CDR1 and CDR2: MDHEN and SYDVKM. The CDR3 has 12 residues. With 3 bases removed from V and 9 bases from J, the gap between germline ends came to 9 bases. The CDR3 sequence: CASSLGQVEQFF. CDR3 nucleotides: TGTGCCAGCAGTTTGGGCCAGGTTGAGCAGTTCTTC.

This clone was seen just once. The chain combines TRBV19 with TRBJ1-5, with 10 positions matching TRBD1. In germline, CDR1 is LNHDA, CDR2 SQIVND (reference sequence). The V gene end was trimmed by 4 bases and the J gene end by 0 bases; junction bases not matched to a gene: 9. The CDR3 has 18 residues. The CDR3 here is CASSNRDRGQYSNQPQHF. CDR3 coding DNA: TGTGCCAGTAGTAACCGGGACAGGGGACAATATAGCAATCAGCCCCAGCATTTT.

This clone was observed a handful of times. The chain joins TRBV5-6 to TRBJ1-5, with a tentative D call TRBD1 (6 bases). Germline V lookup: CDR1 SGHDT, CDR2 YYEEEE. The length of the CDR3 is 14 residues. Trimming left V 1 base short and J 6 bases short, with 11 bases between. The CDR3 spells CASSLRGKSQPQHF. The CDR3 region has the DNA TGTGCCAGCAGCTTGAGGGGGAAGAGTCAGCCCCAGCATTTT. Complete variable domain (other parts from reference TRBV5-6 and TRBJ1-5): DAGVTQSPTHLIKTRGQQVTLRCSPKSGHDTVSWYQQALGQGPQFIFQYYEEEERQRGNFPDRFSGHQFPNYSSELNVNALLLGDSALYLCASSLRGKSQPQHFGDGTRLSIL.

The rearrangement joins TRBV5-1 to TRBJ2-2, with 8 bases fitting TRBD1. The CDR3 is 15 residues long. J was trimmed by 6 bases and V by 5 bases; bases with no gene match: 9. The germline gives CDR1 SGHRS, CDR2 YFSETQ. The CDR3 sequence: CASRERTGGSGELFF. Written as DNA, the CDR3 is TGCGCCAGCAGGGAAAGAACAGGGGGATCCGGGGAGCTGTTTTTT.

This clone has more than one count but fewer than ten. The V and J genes are TRBV4-1 and TRBJ2-5, with TRBD2 matching 8 bases. Germline V gene sequence: CDR1 MGHRA, CDR2 YSYEKL. V lost 0 bases to trimming and J lost 4 bases; unmatched junction nucleotides: 7. CDR3 length: 16 amino acids. CDR3 DNA sequence: TGCGCCAGCAGCCAAGAAGGTGGGCTAGCGGGAGAGACCCAGTACTTC. Protein sequence: CASSQEGGLAGETQYF.

The rearrangement links TRBV6-5 to TRBJ1-6; 8 nucleotides match TRBD1. The CDR3 consists of 15 residues. Germline V gene data show CDR1 as MNHEY and CDR2 as SVGAGI. J gave up 5 bases and V 9 bases, and 9 bases lay outside the gene matches. CDR3 in amino acids: CASKKPTGDNSPLHF. The DNA for the CDR3 is TGTGCCAGTAAAAAACCGACAGGGGATAATTCACCCCTCCACTTT.

This chain links TRBV7-9 with TRBJ2-1; 11 nucleotides agree with TRBD2. The germline CDR1 and CDR2 sequences are SEHNR and FQNEAQ (reference sequence). V was clipped by 6 bases and J by 7 bases; unmatched bases: 17. The CDR3 has 18 amino acids. The CDR3 here is CASSYFLIAGGPSNEQFF. DNA of the CDR3: TGTGCCAGCAGTTATTTCCTAATAGCGGGAGGGCCCTCTAATGAGCAGTTCTTC. Complete variable domain (other parts from reference TRBV7-9 and TRBJ2-1): DTGVSQNPRHKITKRGQNVTFRCDPISEHNRLYWYRQTLGQGPEFLTYFQNEAQLEKSRLLSDRFSAERPKGSFSTLEIQRTEQGDSAMYLCASSYFLIAGGPSNEQFFGPGTRLTVL.

The V and J genes are TRBV6-5 and TRBJ1-4; D unclear. The CDR3 has 13 amino acids. The V and J ends lost 6 bases and 0 bases respectively, with 5 bases between them. Germline CDR1 and CDR2: MNHEY and SVGAGI. CDR3 amino acids: CASRGATNEKLFF. The CDR3 bases are TGTGCCAGCAGGGGTGCAACTAATGAAAAACTGTTTTTT.

The chain links TRBV7-8 to TRBJ1-2; D is uncertain. The CDR3 totals 13 residues. V was cut by 1 base and J by 5 bases, with 8 bases left in between. Germline V gives CDR1 SGHVS, CDR2 FQNEAQ. The CDR3 reads CASSLDLGYGYTF. The CDR3 region has the DNA TGTGCCAGCAGCTTAGATCTTGGATATGGCTACACCTTC.

This chain connects TRBV9 to TRBJ1-3; no clear D. This CDR3 comprises 13 residues. V lost 5 bases, J lost 0 bases, and 6 bases lay in between. Germline loops: CDR1 SGDLS, CDR2 YYNGEE. The CDR3 bases are TGTGCCAGCAGGGGAAGCTCTGGAAACACCATATATTTT. Protein product: CASRGSSGNTIYF.

This clone was seen only a few times. J is TRBJ2-1 and V is TRBV5-1, with D unresolved. This CDR3 region has 11 residues. From germline, CDR1 is SGHRS and CDR2 YFSETQ. The ends were cut back, 0 bases at V and 12 bases at J, with 7 bases in the middle. CDR3 nucleotide sequence: TGCGCCAGCAGCTTGGGGGTCGGGCAGTTCTTC. It yields the protein CASSLGVGQFF.

The V and J genes are TRBV7-2 and TRBJ1-5; no reliable D call. Trimming took 1 base from V and 6 from J, leaving 7 bases between them. The CDR3 length is 13 residues. The germline V gene encodes CDR1 SGHTA and CDR2 FQGNSA. As DNA, the CDR3 is TGTGCCAGCAGCTTAGAGGCTTCTCAGCCCCAGCATTTT. It translates to CASSLEASQPQHF.

CDR3: CASSVDWGGSTEAFF. In nucleotides, the CDR3 is TGCGCCAGCAGCGTGGATTGGGGGGGCAGCACTGAAGCTTTCTTT. V gene TRBV5-1 combines with J gene TRBJ1-1; possibly TRBD1 for D (6 bases). Trimming shortened V by 4 bases and J by 4 bases, and 17 bases separated the two germline ends. This CDR3 has 15 residues. Germline CDR1 SGHRS, CDR2 YFSETQ.

This chain connects TRBV11-2 to TRBJ2-5; the D is unclear. The CDR3 spans 13 residues. CDR1 is SGHAT, CDR2 FQNNGV, per germline. V was pared by 4 bases and J by 5 bases, with 11 bases between. The CDR3 region is CASSSQGPETQYF. For the CDR3, the DNA is TGTGCCAGCAGCTCCCAAGGGCCTGAGACCCAGTACTTC.

This chain joins TRBV6-5 and TRBJ2-1, with 11 nucleotides matching TRBD1. The ends lost 5 bases at V and 9 bases at J; junction bases unmatched: 9. The CDR3 totals 15 residues. Germline V CDR1 and CDR2: MNHEY, SVGAGI. CDR3 region: CASSRYAGQGGEQFF. In DNA, the CDR3 is TGTGCCAGCAGTCGATACGCGGGACAGGGGGGTGAGCAGTTCTTC.

The rearrangement links TRBV5-1 to TRBJ2-1; weak D call: TRBD2 (6 bases). Germline V gives CDR1 SGHRS, CDR2 YFSETQ. The CDR3 sequence is 14 residues long. Between the trimmed V and J ends, which lost 2 bases and 6 bases, there was a span of 12 bases. The CDR3 loop is CASSLTGAINEQFF. The CDR3 DNA reads TGCGCCAGCAGCTTAACGGGAGCGATCAATGAGCAGTTCTTC.

The V and J genes are TRBV15 and TRBJ1-2, with 9 bases matching TRBD1. V was clipped by 1 base and J by 6 bases; unmatched bases: 0. This CDR3 is 13 amino acids long. CDR1 and CDR2 (germline): LNHNV, YYDKDF (reference sequence). The CDR3 sequence: CATSRGTGDGYTF. CDR3 coding DNA: TGTGCCACCAGCAGAGGGACAGGGGATGGCTACACCTTC.

J is TRBJ2-3 and V is TRBV7-2, with a weak D call TRBD2 (6 bases). V was shortened by 5 bases and J by 4 bases, with 16 bases between the two germline ends. The CDR3 runs to 15 residues. CDR1 and CDR2 (germline): SGHTA, FQGNSA. In DNA form, the CDR3 reads TGTGCCAGCAGCCCCGAGGGCGGGATTTCAGATACGCAGTATTTT. Protein sequence: CASSPEGGISDTQYF.